This T cell receptor (beta chain) was recovered during a study of T cells after yellow fever vaccination. The study, taken as a whole, reports: The study re-detected most primary-vaccination clones after the booster (96% CD4, roughly 88% CD8).

MiXCR was run by TCRdb on the 5' RACE reads, yielding one entry per CDR3 protein. The sample consists of 200,000 to 300,000 distinct CDR3 sequences, roughly 13% of them appearing once. This clonotype showed up just a few times. Its specificity is unknown. Germline lookup yields CDR1 DFQATT and CDR2 SNEGSKA (reference sequence). The CDR3 runs to 12 residues. Trimming removed 1 base at V and 4 bases at J, with 4 bases between. The TCR originated in a man younger than 40 who received the YFV17D yellow fever vaccine. This chain links TRBV20-1 with TRBJ2-2, with D uncertain. Sequenced here: CD4+ T cells sorted from PBMCs, sampled 45 days after the yellow fever booster vaccination. The CDR3 bases are TGCAGTGCTAGAGCCCCCACCGGGGAGCTGTTTTTT. This gives the protein CSARAPTGELFF.